This paragraph covers one TCR beta chain sequence. This record belongs to a study of blood T cell repertoires in COVID-19. Study-wide background: Both acute and convalescent COVID-19 samples were obtained from the United States, Italy and Spain. T cells, B-cell-depleted T cells, or PBMCs supplied cDNA or gDNA.

In the original processing: From reference gene primer amplification, estimates of nucleated cell counts were derived. TCRdb's table, derived via immunoSEQ multiplex PCR, lists solely in-frame clones and lacks some. For V, J and clone size, that table is used; D and trimming come from the DNA. This table holds a few hundred thousand clones, 75% to 85% found once. Germline loops: CDR1 GTSNPN, CDR2 SVGIG (reference sequence). Trimming at V came to 2 bases and at J to 5 bases, leaving 6 bases not matched to a gene. This CDR3 has 15 amino acids. Sequenced sample: PBMCs or T cells enriched from blood (not recorded which). This receptor was taken from a woman between 40 and 55 years old with acute COVID-19. V and J are TRBV30 and TRBJ2-2, with 9 bases lining up with TRBD1. CDR3 coding DNA: TGTGCCTGGAGTATCGGGACAGGGAATACCGGGGAGCTGTTTTTT. Amino acids: CAWSIGTGNTGELFF.